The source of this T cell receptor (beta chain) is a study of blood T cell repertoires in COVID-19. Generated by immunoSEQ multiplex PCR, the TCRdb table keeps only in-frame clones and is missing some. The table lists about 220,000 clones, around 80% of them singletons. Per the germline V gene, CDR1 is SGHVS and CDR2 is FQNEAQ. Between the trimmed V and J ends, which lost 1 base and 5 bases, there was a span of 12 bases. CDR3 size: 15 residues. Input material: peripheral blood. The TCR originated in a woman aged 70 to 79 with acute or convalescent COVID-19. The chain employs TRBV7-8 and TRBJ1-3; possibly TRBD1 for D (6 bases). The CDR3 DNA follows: TGTGCCAGCAGCTTAGTCGGAACAGGGAGAAACACCATATATTTT. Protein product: CASSLVGTGRNTIYF.